This T cell receptor beta chain emerged from a study of blood T cell repertoires in COVID-19. Across the whole study: Samples representing acute and convalescent COVID-19 were sourced from the United States, Italy and Spain.

Trimming left V 1 base short and J 5 bases short, with 11 bases between. The CDR3 is 14 residues long. Germline values: CDR1 SGHAT, CDR2 FQNNGV. Authors' data handling: Estimates of nucleated cell counts were drawn from the amplification of reference gene primers. Produced via immunoSEQ multiplex PCR; TCRdb's table is partial and in-frame only. That table is the source of V, J and clone size, and D and trimming were worked out from the DNA. The sample carries under 150,000 clones, about 88% recorded once. The sequencing sample was made of peripheral blood. The rearrangement links TRBV11-2 to TRBJ1-1; D is perhaps TRBD1 (5 bases). The receptor was isolated from a man aged 35 to 55 with acute or convalescent COVID-19. CDR3 region: CASSLGRGGTEAFF. CDR3 coding DNA: TGTGCCAGCAGCTTAGGCCGGGGGGGGACTGAAGCTTTCTTT.